This passage covers 25 T cell receptor beta chains from one sample sequenced in a study of T-cell reconstitution after alpha-beta-depleted transplantation in children. Researchers prepared the TCRbeta library using unique molecular identifiers, the study reports. One entry per CDR3 protein results from TCRdb running MiXCR on the PCR reads. Among about 340,000 distinct CDR3 sequences, about 17% were seen once, and the ten largest hold 35% to 50%. The sequencing here drew on PBMCs, mostly from graft donor cells, taken 360 days after TCRalphabeta/CD19-depleted stem cell transplant. Receptors originate from a male patient between 2 and 10 years old who had a stem cell transplant for acute lymphoblastic leukemia, so the T cells may come from the graft donor.

To note about this clonotype: A much bigger clone sits one base away, suggesting this may be a read error. J is TRBJ2-7 and V is TRBV4-3, with D uncertain. The V gene's germline CDR1 is LGHNA and CDR2 YSLEER. The CDR3 is made up of 13 amino acids. The CDR3 loop is CASNQDFGYEQYF. The CDR3 region has the DNA TGCGCCAGCAACCAAGATTTCGGCTACGAGCAGTACTTC.

The chain recombines TRBV27 with TRBJ2-5; D possibly corresponds to TRBD1 (6 bases). The CDR3 contains 18 residues. Trimming took off 0 bases at V and 13 bases at J, with 30 bases between the two ends. Per germline, CDR1 MNHEY and CDR2 SMNVEV (reference sequence). The CDR3 bases are TGTGCCAGCAGTTTATCGCGGGTAGGCGGGCGCGGTACCGGGACAATGTACTTC. Its protein product is CASSLSRVGGRGTGTMYF.

This clonotype was counted a few times. V gene TRBV7-2 combines with J gene TRBJ1-5; D is unresolved. Trimming took off 1 base at V and 7 bases at J, with 14 bases between the two ends. The V gene's germline CDR1 is SGHTA and CDR2 FQGNSA. The CDR3 loop spans 15 amino acids. CDR3 bases: TGTGCCAGCAGCTTAGGGGATAGGTATCGGCAGCCCCAGCATTTT. Encoded protein: CASSLGDRYRQPQHF.

V gene TRBV7-2 combines with J gene TRBJ2-3; 7 bases align to TRBD2. With V trimmed by 0 bases and J by 3 bases, 9 bases remained unmatched. The CDR3 length is 17 residues. Germline-derived CDR1 and CDR2 are SGHTA and FQGNSA. CDR3 nucleotide sequence: TGTGCCAGCAGCTTAGCGTATGCGGGAGCGGGTACAGATACGCAGTATTTT. Its protein product is CASSLAYAGAGTDTQYF.

The J gene is TRBJ2-1, the V gene TRBV6-1; maybe TRBD2 (6 bases). V was clipped by 6 bases and J by 2 bases, with 20 bases between them. Germline V gene lookup returns CDR1 MNHNS and CDR2 SASEGT. The CDR3 spans 17 residues. CDR3 loop: CASSSSYNLAPYNEQFF. CDR3 nucleotides: TGTGCCAGCAGCTCCAGTTACAACCTAGCGCCCTACAATGAGCAGTTCTTC.

This clonotype was counted between two and nine times. The V and J genes are TRBV9 and TRBJ2-1, with 10 bases identical to TRBD2. Per the germline V gene, CDR1 is SGDLS and CDR2 is YYNGEE. The CDR3 loop spans 16 amino acids. After removal of 0 bases from V and 9 bases from J, the junction contained 9 bases not matched to a gene. CDR3 in amino acids: CASSVARLAGVGEQFF. CDR3 nucleotide sequence: TGTGCCAGCAGCGTAGCGCGGCTAGCGGGAGTCGGTGAGCAGTTCTTC.

This chain uses TRBV6-5 with TRBJ1-2, with D hard to call. The V end was cut by 6 bases, the J end by 4 bases, with 18 bases between. Germline CDR1 MNHEY, CDR2 SVGAGI. CDR3 length: 15 residues. CDR3 region: CASSSSGHALYGYTF. In DNA form, the CDR3 reads TGTGCCAGCAGCTCCTCCGGCCACGCACTCTATGGCTACACCTTC.

The chain is built from TRBV20-1 and TRBJ2-7; TRBD2 matches at 7 bases. J lost 7 bases, V lost 0 bases, and 9 bases had no gene match. The CDR3 consists of 14 residues. Per germline, CDR1 DFQATT and CDR2 SNEGSKA (reference sequence). The CDR3 DNA reads as TGCAGTGCTAGAGATGTCTCGGGGGGACGAGAGCAGTACTTC. Translated, it gives CSARDVSGGREQYF.

V is TRBV29-1 and J is TRBJ2-1; 7 bases map to TRBD2. The V segment lost 4 bases and the J segment 10 bases; nucleotides outside the gene matches: 7. The CDR3 runs 12 residues. Germline CDR1 is SQVTM and CDR2 is ANQGSEA. CDR3 sequence (DNA): TGCAGCGTTGTCTACCTCGGGGGGGAGCAGTTCTTC. Its protein product is CSVVYLGGEQFF.

This clonotype was seen ten or more times. The chain links TRBV15 to TRBJ1-5; 10 bases map to TRBD1. V shed 0 bases and J 11 bases; nucleotides not matched to a gene: 10. This CDR3 is built from 16 residues. Germline values: CDR1 LNHNV, CDR2 YYDKDF (reference sequence). The CDR3, as DNA: TGTGCCACCAGCAGAGACTGGGGACAGGGGCGAACGGCCCAGCATTTT. It specifies CATSRDWGQGRTAQHF.

V is TRBV11-3 and J is TRBJ2-1, with 13 bases that match TRBD2. The CDR3 has 15 residues. The V and J ends lost 5 bases and 9 bases, in that order; junction bases with no gene match: 7. CDR1 and CDR2 (germline): SGHNT, YENEEA. In DNA form, the CDR3 reads TGTGCCAGCAGCCCGGGACTAGCGGGGCCGGTTGAGCAGTTCTTC. It translates to CASSPGLAGPVEQFF.

This clonotype was picked up many times. The chain is built from TRBV28 and TRBJ2-7; D is ambiguous. V was shortened by 5 bases and J by 6 bases, with 20 bases between the two germline ends. The germline gives CDR1 MDHEN, CDR2 SYDVKM. CDR3 size: 15 residues. The CDR3 DNA reads TGTGCCAGCAGTCTATTTGCCAGGACGACGCCCGAGCAGTACTTC. Protein sequence: CASSLFARTTPEQYF.

This chain connects TRBV20-1 to TRBJ1-5; tentatively, D is TRBD1 (5 bases). Per germline, CDR1 DFQATT and CDR2 SNEGSKA (reference sequence). V was cut by 1 base and J by 9 bases, with 22 bases left in between. The CDR3 is made up of 16 amino acids. The DNA of the CDR3 is TGCAGTGCTAGAGTCTACCCCGGGACCGTTTATCGGCCCCAGCATTTT. Residues: CSARVYPGTVYRPQHF.

This clonotype was recorded many times. The rearrangement joins TRBV12-3 or TRBV12-4 to TRBJ2-2, with D possibly matching TRBD2 (5 bases). CDR3 length: 16 residues. The V gene lost 2 bases and the J gene lost 4 bases, with 14 bases spanning the gap. The CDR3 loop reads CASSLKWTPSTGELFF. The CDR3 DNA reads as TGTGCCAGCAGTTTAAAGTGGACTCCGTCCACCGGGGAGCTGTTTTTT.

The table lists this clonotype with a few counts. V gene TRBV7-3 combines with J gene TRBJ2-2, with D possibly TRBD2 on 6 matching bases. The CDR3 has 14 amino acids. The germline CDR1 and CDR2 sequences are SGHTA and FQGTGA. Trimming pared 1 base from V and 11 bases from J, leaving 14 bases between. This CDR3 reads CASSLMGPEGELFF. Written as DNA, the CDR3 is TGTGCCAGCAGCTTAATGGGCCCGGAGGGAGAGCTGTTTTTT.

This rearrangement joins TRBV28 to TRBJ2-5; D perhaps matches TRBD2 (6 bases). Per germline, CDR1 MDHEN and CDR2 SYDVKM. The V end lost 5 bases, the J end lost 3 bases, and 13 bases lay between the germline ends. The CDR3 spans 14 residues. The CDR3: CASSPSGTEETQYF. In DNA, the CDR3 is TGTGCCAGCAGTCCTTCCGGGACTGAAGAGACCCAGTACTTC.

The gene calls are TRBV10-3 and TRBJ1-2, with D perhaps TRBD1 (6 bases). This CDR3 contains 15 residues. Germline V CDR1 and CDR2: ENHRY, SYGVKD. The V gene lost 5 bases and the J gene lost 2 bases, with 15 bases spanning the gap. CDR3 sequence reads: CAISIRRGRNYGYTF. Written as DNA, the CDR3 is TGTGCCATCAGTATCAGAAGGGGGAGGAACTATGGCTACACCTTC.

This clonotype came up many times. The chain links TRBV12-3 or TRBV12-4 to TRBJ2-1; D may be TRBD1 or TRBD2 (5 bases each). The CDR3 loop spans 16 amino acids. V gave up 3 bases and J gave up 4 bases, with 16 bases separating them. The CDR3 region has the DNA TGTGCCAGCAGTTTGATTTGGGGGAAGGGGTACAATGAGCAGTTCTTC. Translated: CASSLIWGKGYNEQFF.

This chain uses TRBV4-2 with TRBJ2-1; the D is unclear. The V gene lost 1 base and the J gene lost 9 bases, with 13 bases spanning the gap. The CDR3 sequence is 14 residues long. The germline V gene encodes CDR1 LGHNA and CDR2 YNFKEQ. The CDR3 loop reads CASSQVAGSGEQFF. The CDR3 DNA follows: TGTGCCAGCAGCCAAGTGGCCGGGTCGGGTGAGCAGTTCTTC.

This clonotype has more than one count but fewer than ten. This rearrangement joins TRBV28 to TRBJ2-1; 12 bases are a match to TRBD2. With V trimmed by 8 bases and J by 8 bases, 7 bases remained unmatched. Germline CDR1 is MDHEN and CDR2 is SYDVKM. The CDR3 totals 14 residues. This chain's CDR3 is CASGRTSGIYEQFF. CDR3 nucleotide sequence: TGTGCCAGCGGGAGGACTAGCGGGATCTATGAGCAGTTCTTC.

There are a few counts of this clonotype. J is TRBJ2-3 and V is TRBV4-1; 7 bases match TRBD2. Losses at the gene ends were 2 bases for V and 2 bases for J; bases not matched to a gene: 10. The length of the CDR3 is 17 residues. Per germline, CDR1 MGHRA and CDR2 YSYEKL. CDR3 sequence: CASSQLPLAVHTDTQYF. The CDR3 DNA sequence: TGCGCCAGCAGCCAATTACCCCTAGCGGTCCACACAGATACGCAGTATTTT.

The chain carries TRBV6-5 and TRBJ1-5, with D possibly TRBD1 on 5 matching bases. The V end lost 4 bases, the J end lost 2 bases, and 18 bases lay between the germline ends. The CDR3 totals 17 residues. Per the germline V gene, CDR1 is MNHEY and CDR2 is SVGAGI. As DNA, the CDR3 is TGTGCCAGCAGTTGCTCGCGGGCCGGGGGTGGCAATCAGCCCCAGCATTTT. It yields the protein CASSCSRAGGGNQPQHF.

This clonotype was found a few times. CDR3 sequence reads: CASSPSNRAYEQYF. As DNA, the CDR3 is TGTGCCAGCAGTCCCTCAAACAGAGCCTACGAGCAGTACTTC. V usage is TRBV12-3 or TRBV12-4 and J usage is TRBJ2-7; D ambiguous. The CDR3 is made up of 14 amino acids. V shed 5 bases and J shed 2 bases, with 13 bases lying between them.

This clonotype has more than one count but fewer than ten. This chain links TRBV12-3 or TRBV12-4 with TRBJ2-2; 8 nucleotides agree with TRBD2. J was trimmed by 0 bases and V by 2 bases; bases with no gene match: 5. There are 17 residues in the CDR3. The CDR3 coding sequence is TGTGCCAGCAGTTTAAGACTAGCGATAACGAACACCGGGGAGCTGTTTTTT. This sequence encodes CASSLRLAITNTGELFF.

The chain employs TRBV4-2 and TRBJ2-2; D may be TRBD2 (5 bases). CDR3 length: 13 amino acids. Per the germline V gene, CDR1 is LGHNA and CDR2 is YNFKEQ. Trimming took 1 base from V and 5 from J, leaving 5 bases between them. CDR3 residues: CASSQGTTGELFF. The CDR3 DNA reads TGTGCCAGCAGCCAAGGGACTACCGGGGAGCTGTTTTTT.